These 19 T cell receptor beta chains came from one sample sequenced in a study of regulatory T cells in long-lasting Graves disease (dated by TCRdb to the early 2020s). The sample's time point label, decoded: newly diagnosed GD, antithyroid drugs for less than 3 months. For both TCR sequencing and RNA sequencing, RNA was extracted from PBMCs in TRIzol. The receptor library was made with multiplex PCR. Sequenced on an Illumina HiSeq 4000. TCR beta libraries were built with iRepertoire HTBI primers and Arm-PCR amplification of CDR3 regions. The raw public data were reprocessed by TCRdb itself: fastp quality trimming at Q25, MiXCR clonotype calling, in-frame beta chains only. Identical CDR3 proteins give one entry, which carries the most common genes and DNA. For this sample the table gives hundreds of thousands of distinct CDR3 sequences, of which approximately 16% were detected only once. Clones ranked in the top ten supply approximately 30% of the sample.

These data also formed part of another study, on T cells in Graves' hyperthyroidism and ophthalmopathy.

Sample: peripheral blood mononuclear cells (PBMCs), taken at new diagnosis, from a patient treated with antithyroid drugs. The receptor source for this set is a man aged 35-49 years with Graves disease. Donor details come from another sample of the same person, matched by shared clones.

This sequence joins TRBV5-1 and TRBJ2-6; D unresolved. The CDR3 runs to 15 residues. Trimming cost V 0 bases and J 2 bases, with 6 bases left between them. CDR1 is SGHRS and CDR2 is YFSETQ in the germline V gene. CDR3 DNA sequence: TGCGCCAGCAGCTTGGAGGAAACTGGGGCCAACGTCCTGACTTTC. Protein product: CASSLEETGANVLTF.

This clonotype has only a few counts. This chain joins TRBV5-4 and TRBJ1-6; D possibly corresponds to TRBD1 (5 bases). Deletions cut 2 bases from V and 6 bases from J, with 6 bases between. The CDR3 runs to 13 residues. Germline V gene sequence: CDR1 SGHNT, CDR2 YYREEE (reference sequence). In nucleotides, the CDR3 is TGTGCCAGCAGCTTTCAGGGTAATTCACCCCTCCACTTT. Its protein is CASSFQGNSPLHF.

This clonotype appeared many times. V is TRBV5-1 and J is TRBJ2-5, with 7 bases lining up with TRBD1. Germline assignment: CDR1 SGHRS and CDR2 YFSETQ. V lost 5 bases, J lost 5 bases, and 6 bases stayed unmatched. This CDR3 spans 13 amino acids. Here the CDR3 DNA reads TGCGCCAGCAGAAAGACAGGGCGGGAGACCCAGTACTTC. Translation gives CASRKTGRETQYF.

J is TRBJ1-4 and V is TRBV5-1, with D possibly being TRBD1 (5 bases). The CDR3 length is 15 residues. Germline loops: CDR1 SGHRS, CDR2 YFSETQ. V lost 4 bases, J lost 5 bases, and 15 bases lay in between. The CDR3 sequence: CASSPFGTENEKLFF. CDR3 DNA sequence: TGCGCCAGCAGCCCTTTCGGGACGGAGAATGAAAAACTGTTTTTT. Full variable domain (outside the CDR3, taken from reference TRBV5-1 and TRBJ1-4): KAGVTQTPRYLIKTRGQQVTLSCSPISGHRSVSWYQQTPGQGLQFLFEYFSETQRNKGNFPGRFSGRQFSNSRSEMNVSTLELGDSALYLCASSPFGTENEKLFFGSGTQLSVL.

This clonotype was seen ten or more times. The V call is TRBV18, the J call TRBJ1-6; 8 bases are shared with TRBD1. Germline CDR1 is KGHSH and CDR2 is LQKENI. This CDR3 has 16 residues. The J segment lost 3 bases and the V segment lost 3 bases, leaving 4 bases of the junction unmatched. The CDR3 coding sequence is TGTGCCAGCTCACCTACAGGGGGTGACTATAATTCACCCCTCCACTTT. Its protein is CASSPTGGDYNSPLHF.

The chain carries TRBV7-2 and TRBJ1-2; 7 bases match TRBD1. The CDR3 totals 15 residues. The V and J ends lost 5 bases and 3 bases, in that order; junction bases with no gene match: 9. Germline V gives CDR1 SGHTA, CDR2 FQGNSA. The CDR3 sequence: CASSMPGGVDYGYTF. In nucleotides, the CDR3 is TGTGCCAGCAGCATGCCAGGGGGTGTCGACTATGGCTACACCTTC.

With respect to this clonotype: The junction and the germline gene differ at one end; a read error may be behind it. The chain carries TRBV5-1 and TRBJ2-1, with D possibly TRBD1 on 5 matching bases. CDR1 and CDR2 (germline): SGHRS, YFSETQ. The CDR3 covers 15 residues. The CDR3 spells CASSLGAGIYNGQFF. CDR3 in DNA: TGCGCCAGCAGCTTGGGAGCAGGGATCTACAATGGGCAGTTCTTC.

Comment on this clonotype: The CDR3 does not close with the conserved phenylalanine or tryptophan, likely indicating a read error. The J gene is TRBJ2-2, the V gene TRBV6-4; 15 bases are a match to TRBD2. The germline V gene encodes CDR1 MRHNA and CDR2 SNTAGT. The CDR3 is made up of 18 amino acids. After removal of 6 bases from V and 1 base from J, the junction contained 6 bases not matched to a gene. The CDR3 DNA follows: TGTGCCAGCAGCCGGACTAGCGGGGGGGAAAAGAACACCGGGGAGCTGTTTTAT. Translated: CASSRTSGGEKNTGELFY.

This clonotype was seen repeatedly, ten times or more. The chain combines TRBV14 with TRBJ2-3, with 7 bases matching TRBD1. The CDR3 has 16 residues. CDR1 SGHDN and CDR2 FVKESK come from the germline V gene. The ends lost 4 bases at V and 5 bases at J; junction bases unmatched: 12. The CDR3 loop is CASSPLFGYRGDTQYF. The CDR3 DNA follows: TGTGCCAGCAGCCCTCTGTTTGGGTACAGGGGAGATACGCAGTATTTT.

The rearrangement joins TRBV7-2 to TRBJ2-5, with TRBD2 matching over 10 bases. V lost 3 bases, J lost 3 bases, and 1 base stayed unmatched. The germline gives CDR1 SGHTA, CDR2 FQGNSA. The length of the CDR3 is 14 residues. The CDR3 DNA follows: TGTGCCAGCAGCTTTACTAGCGGGGAAGAGACCCAGTACTTC. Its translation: CASSFTSGEETQYF. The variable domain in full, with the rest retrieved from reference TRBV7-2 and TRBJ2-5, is GAGVSQSPSNKVTEKGKDVELRCDPISGHTALYWYRQSLGQGLEFLIYFQGNSAPDKSGLPSDRFSAERTGGSVSTLTIQRTQQEDSAVYLCASSFTSGEETQYFGPGTRLLVL.

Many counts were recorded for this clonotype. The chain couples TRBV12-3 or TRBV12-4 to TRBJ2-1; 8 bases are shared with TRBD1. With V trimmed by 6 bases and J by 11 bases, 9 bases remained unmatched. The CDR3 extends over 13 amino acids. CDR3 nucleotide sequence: TGTGCCAGCAGCCCGGTCGGACAGGGCAAGCAGTTCTTC. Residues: CASSPVGQGKQFF.

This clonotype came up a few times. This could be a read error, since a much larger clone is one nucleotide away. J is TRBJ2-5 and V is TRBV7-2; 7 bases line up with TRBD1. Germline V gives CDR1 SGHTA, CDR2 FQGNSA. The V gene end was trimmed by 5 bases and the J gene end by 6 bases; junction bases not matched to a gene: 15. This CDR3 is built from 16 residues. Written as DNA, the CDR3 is TGTGCCAGCAGCCTCGACAGGGTCCACAGCGTGCAGACCCAGTACTTC. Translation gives CASSLDRVHSVQTQYF.

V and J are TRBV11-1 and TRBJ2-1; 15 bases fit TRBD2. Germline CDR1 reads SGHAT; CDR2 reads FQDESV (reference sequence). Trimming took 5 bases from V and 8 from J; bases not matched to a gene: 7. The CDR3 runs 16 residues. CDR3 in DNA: TGTGCCAGCAGCCGGGGGGGACTAGCGGGAGGCGATGAGCAGTTCTTC. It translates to CASSRGGLAGGDEQFF.

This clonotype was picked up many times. This chain's CDR3 is CASSLIQGHSPLHF. The CDR3 DNA sequence: TGTGCCAGCAGCTTGATTCAGGGCCATTCACCCCTCCACTTT. The chain uses TRBV7-2 and TRBJ1-6; D may be TRBD1 (5 bases). The CDR3 is 14 residues long. CDR1 is SGHTA and CDR2 is FQGNSA in the germline V gene. The ends were cut back, 3 bases at V and 8 bases at J, with 11 bases in the middle.

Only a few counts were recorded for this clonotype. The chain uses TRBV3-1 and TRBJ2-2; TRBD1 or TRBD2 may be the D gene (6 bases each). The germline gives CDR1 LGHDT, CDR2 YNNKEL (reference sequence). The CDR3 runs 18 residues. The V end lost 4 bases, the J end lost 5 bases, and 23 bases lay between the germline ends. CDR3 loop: CASSPLSGYRRGTGELFF. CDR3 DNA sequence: TGTGCCAGCAGCCCCCTCAGCGGCTACCGGAGGGGGACCGGGGAGCTGTTTTTT.

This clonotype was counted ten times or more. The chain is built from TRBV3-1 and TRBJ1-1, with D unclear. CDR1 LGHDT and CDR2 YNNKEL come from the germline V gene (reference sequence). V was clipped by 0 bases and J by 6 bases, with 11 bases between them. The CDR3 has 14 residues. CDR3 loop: CASSQDELTPEAFF. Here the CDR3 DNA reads TGTGCCAGCAGCCAAGATGAATTGACTCCTGAAGCTTTCTTT.

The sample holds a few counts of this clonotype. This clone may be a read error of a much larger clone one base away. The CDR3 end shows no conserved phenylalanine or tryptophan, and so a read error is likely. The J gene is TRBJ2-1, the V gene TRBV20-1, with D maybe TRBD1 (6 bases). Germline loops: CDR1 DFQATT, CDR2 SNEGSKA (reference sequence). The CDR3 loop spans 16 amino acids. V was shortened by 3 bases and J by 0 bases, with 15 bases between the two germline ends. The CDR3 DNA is TGCAGTGCTAGTCCCCCCCAGGGGAGCTCCTACAATGAGCAGTTCCTC. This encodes CSASPPQGSSYNEQFL.

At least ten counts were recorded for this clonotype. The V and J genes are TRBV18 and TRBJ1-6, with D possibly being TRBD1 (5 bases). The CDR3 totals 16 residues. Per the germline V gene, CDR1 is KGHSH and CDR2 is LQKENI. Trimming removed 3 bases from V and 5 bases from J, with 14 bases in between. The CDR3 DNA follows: TGTGCCAGCTCACCTTTTGGGGGAATTCATAATTCACCCCTCCACTTT. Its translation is CASSPFGGIHNSPLHF. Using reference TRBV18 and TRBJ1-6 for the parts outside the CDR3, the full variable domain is NAGVMQNPRHLVRRRGQEARLRCSPMKGHSHVYWYRQLPEEGLKFMVYLQKENIIDESGMPKERFSAEFPKEGPSILRIQQVVRGDSAAYFCASSPFGGIHNSPLHFGNGTRLTVT.

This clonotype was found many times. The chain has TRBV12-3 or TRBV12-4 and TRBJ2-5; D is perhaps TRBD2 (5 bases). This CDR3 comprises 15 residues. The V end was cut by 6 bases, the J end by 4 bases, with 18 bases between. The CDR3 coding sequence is TGTGCCAGCAGCCTAGGCGGGCAAGCGGCAGAGACCCAGTACTTC. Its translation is CASSLGGQAAETQYF.